The rows below give T cell receptor beta chains drawn from one sample of a study of blood T cells in healthy people across ages. In TCRdb, the 5' RACE reads were re-called with MiXCR into one record per CDR3 protein. The sample holds almost 800,000 distinct CDR3 sequences, roughly 60% seen once. The sequenced sample was blood. The receptors here all came from a man aged 25 to 45 in good health. Each CDR3 is given with its conserved first and last residue. D genes are given only for firm matches. A row's size may be missing; if present it is once, few, many or a size class.

J gene | CDR3 length | clone size | V gene | D gene | CDR3 DNA | CDR3 protein
TRBJ1-2 | 13 | NA | TRBV20-1 | NA | TGCAGTGCTAGTCCCGGGGGGTTCAGTGGCTACACCTTC | CSASPGGFSGYTF
TRBJ2-5 | 16 | NA | TRBV5-6 | NA | TGTGCCAGCAGCTTGGGCGTATCGGGGTCCCAAGAGACCCAGTACTTC | CASSLGVSGSQETQYF
TRBJ2-5 | 14 | NA | TRBV6-2/TRBV6-3 | NA | TGTGCCAGCAGCGCCTGGACAGAAGAAGAGACCCAGTACTTC | CASSAWTEEETQYF
TRBJ2-5 | 14 | NA | TRBV6-2/TRBV6-3 | NA | TGTGCCAGCAGTCCCATAGCCCTACAAGAGACCCAGTACTTC | CASSPIALQETQYF
TRBJ2-1 | 14 | few | TRBV7-2 | NA | TGTGCCAGCAGCTTAGAAAGGCCCTACAATGAGCAGTTCTTC | CASSLERPYNEQFF
TRBJ2-1 | 14 | NA | TRBV5-1 | NA | TGCGCCAGCAGCGTAATAGCGTCTGACAATGAGCAGTTCTTC | CASSVIASDNEQFF
TRBJ2-7 | 14 | NA | TRBV4-2 | NA | TGTGCCAGCAGCCAAGTCGAGACCCCCTACGAGCAGTACTTC | CASSQVETPYEQYF
TRBJ1-6 | 15 | few | TRBV14 | NA | TGTGCCAGCAGCCAAGGGACAGCCTATAATTCACCCCTCCACTTT | CASSQGTAYNSPLHF
TRBJ1-1 | 13 | NA | TRBV4-1 | NA | TGCGCCAGCAGCCAAGAGAGTCTAACTGAAGCTTTCTTT | CASSQESLTEAFF
TRBJ2-5 | 16 | few | TRBV5-5 | NA | TGTGCCAGCAGCTCCGGTGAGGCCTTGATGCGAGAGACCCAGTACTTC | CASSSGEALMRETQYF
TRBJ2-1 | 14 | NA | TRBV20-1 | NA | TGCAGTGCTAGGGAAGGTTTTACGTACAATGAGCAGTTCTTC | CSAREGFTYNEQFF
TRBJ1-1 | 15 | NA | TRBV14 | TRBD1 | TGTGCCAGCAGCCCTATTGACAGGGATGGCACTGAAGCTTTCTTT | CASSPIDRDGTEAFF
TRBJ1-2 | 13 | NA | TRBV14 | NA | TGTGCCAGCAGCCAAGGAACAGGGATCGGCTACACCTTC | CASSQGTGIGYTF
TRBJ2-1 | 14 | few | TRBV27 | NA | TGTGCCAGCAGTTTTGGACGAACCTACAATGAGCAGTTCTTC | CASSFGRTYNEQFF
TRBJ2-7 | 14 | NA | TRBV25-1 | NA | TGTGCCAGCAGTGAATTCATTGACAGATACGAGCAGTACTTC | CASSEFIDRYEQYF